The 24 T cell receptor beta chains in this list originate from one sample, sequenced in a study of blood T cell repertoires in COVID-19. Clones were sequenced by immunoSEQ multiplex PCR, and TCRdb holds only the in-frame ones, with some missing. The table shows approximately 100,000 clones, with around 82% occurring only once. Sequenced sample: peripheral blood. Receptors originate from a man in his 70s with active or convalescent COVID-19.

The CDR3 spells CATSDPGREDGYTF. The CDR3 bases are TGTGCCACCAGTGACCCGGGCAGGGAAGATGGCTACACCTTC. The rearrangement uses TRBV24-1 and TRBJ1-2, with TRBD1 as a possible D gene (5 bases). V lost 4 bases, J lost 6 bases, and 14 bases lay in between. The CDR3 contains 14 residues. Looked up from germline, CDR1 is KGHDR and CDR2 is SFDVKD.

The J gene is TRBJ1-6, the V gene TRBV11-2, with TRBD1 identical over 7 bases. Germline V CDR1 and CDR2: SGHAT, FQNNGV. V shed 4 bases, J shed 5 bases, and the junction held 5 bases outside the gene matches. The CDR3 length is 15 residues. The CDR3 DNA sequence: TGTGCCAGCAGCTCCCGGGACAGCCATAATTCACCCCTCCACTTT. Its translation is CASSSRDSHNSPLHF. The full variable domain, completed using reference TRBV11-2 and TRBJ1-6, is EAGVAQSPRYKIIEKRQSVAFWCNPISGHATLYWYQQILGQGPKLLIQFQNNGVVDDSQLPKDRFSAERLKGVDSTLKIQPAKLEDSAVYLCASSSRDSHNSPLHFGNGTRLTVT.

This clone was recorded a few times. V and J are TRBV30 and TRBJ1-5; D call uncertain. Germline-derived CDR1 and CDR2 are GTSNPN and SVGIG (reference sequence). V lost 1 base, J lost 5 bases, and 9 bases lay in between. This CDR3 contains 13 residues. The CDR3 DNA reads as TGTGCCTGGAGTGGGCAGGAATATCAGCCCCAGCATTTT. This encodes CAWSGQEYQPQHF.

The rearrangement links TRBV18 to TRBJ2-2, with D perhaps TRBD1 (6 bases). V lost 2 bases to trimming and J lost 4 bases, with 11 bases between them. The CDR3 sequence is 15 residues long. The germline CDR1 and CDR2 sequences are KGHSH and LQKENI. The CDR3 spells CASSPSTGPTGELFF. DNA of the CDR3: TGTGCCAGCTCACCAAGCACAGGGCCCACCGGGGAGCTGTTTTTT. Full variable domain (remainder filled in from reference TRBV18 and TRBJ2-2): NAGVMQNPRHLVRRRGQEARLRCSPMKGHSHVYWYRQLPEEGLKFMVYLQKENIIDESGMPKERFSAEFPKEGPSILRIQQVVRGDSAAYFCASSPSTGPTGELFFGEGSRLTVL.

The rearrangement links TRBV7-6 to TRBJ2-1, with 8 bases that match TRBD2. The germline V gene encodes CDR1 SGHVS and CDR2 FNYEAQ. The V and J ends lost 0 bases and 1 base, in that order; junction bases with no gene match: 2. The CDR3 loop spans 16 amino acids. The CDR3 region is CASSLAPSGSYNEQFF. The CDR3, as DNA: TGTGCCAGCAGCTTAGCTCCTAGCGGGTCCTACAATGAGCAGTTCTTC.

CDR3 DNA: TGCGCCAGCAGCTTGTGGCTGAGCGAACAAGAGACCCAGTACTTC. Encoded protein: CASSLWLSEQETQYF. The chain combines TRBV5-1 with TRBJ2-5; D is uncertain. Trimming removed 1 base from V and 2 bases from J, with 12 bases in between. The CDR3 has 15 residues. Germline assignment: CDR1 SGHRS and CDR2 YFSETQ.

The chain links TRBV9 to TRBJ2-2; a weak D match, TRBD1 (5 bases). Trimming removed 3 bases at V and 0 bases at J, with 6 bases between. CDR1 is SGDLS, CDR2 YYNGEE, per germline. This CDR3 has 14 amino acids. CDR3 amino acids: CASSATANTGELFF. The CDR3 coding sequence is TGTGCCAGCAGCGCGACAGCGAACACCGGGGAGCTGTTTTTT.

The chain combines TRBV13 with TRBJ2-7; 9 bases agree with TRBD1. Looked up from germline, CDR1 is PRHDT and CDR2 is FYEKMQ (reference sequence). J was trimmed by 0 bases and V by 0 bases; bases with no gene match: 12. This CDR3 comprises 19 residues. In nucleotides, the CDR3 is TGTGCCAGCAGCTTAGGGGGACAGGGAAGGTCAAGAGACTCCTACGAGCAGTACTTC. Protein: CASSLGGQGRSRDSYEQYF.

This chain connects TRBV7-2 to TRBJ1-2; 7 positions agree with TRBD1. With 4 bases clipped from V and 4 bases from J, the junction kept 6 bases outside the gene matches. The CDR3 is 14 amino acids. Germline V gene sequence: CDR1 SGHTA, CDR2 FQGNSA. The DNA for the CDR3 is TGTGCCAGCAGCTGGGGGACAGAATCCTATGGCTACACCTTC. Its protein is CASSWGTESYGYTF. The full variable domain, rest sourced from reference TRBV7-2 and TRBJ1-2, is GAGVSQSPSNKVTEKGKDVELRCDPISGHTALYWYRQSLGQGLEFLIYFQGNSAPDKSGLPSDRFSAERTGGSVSTLTIQRTQQEDSAVYLCASSWGTESYGYTFGSGTRLTVV.

The chain joins TRBV16 to TRBJ2-7; possible D gene TRBD2, 6 bases. The CDR3 has 15 amino acids. The V and J ends lost 4 bases and 3 bases respectively, with 16 bases between them. Germline assignment: CDR1 KGHSY and CDR2 FQNENV. The CDR3 DNA is TGTGCCAGCAGCCCCCTGGAGGGTCGGTACTACGAGCAGTACTTC. Translated, it gives CASSPLEGRYYEQYF.

This clone was seen more than once but under ten times. This sequence joins TRBV6-5 and TRBJ1-1; the D is unclear. The CDR3 contains 11 residues. V dropped 2 bases and J dropped 11 bases, with 9 bases sitting between them. The V gene's germline CDR1 is MNHEY and CDR2 SVGAGI. As DNA, the CDR3 is TGTGCCAGCAGTTACGGGCCGGGGGCTTTCTTT. Translated: CASSYGPGAFF.

The V gene is TRBV4-1, the J gene TRBJ2-4, with D unresolved. The CDR3 has 14 residues. V dropped 4 bases and J dropped 3 bases, with 10 bases sitting between them. Germline CDR1 and CDR2: MGHRA and YSYEKL. The CDR3 region has the DNA TGCGCCAGCAGCCGAGAGTACAACAAAAACATTCAGTACTTC. Translated: CASSREYNKNIQYF.

The chain combines TRBV19 with TRBJ1-5; 7 bases map to TRBD1. CDR3 length equals 14 residues. Germline CDR1 and CDR2: LNHDA and SQIVND (reference sequence). J lost 7 bases, V lost 3 bases, and 6 bases had no gene match. The CDR3 DNA is TGTGCCAGTAGTATCGACAGGGTAGAACAGCCCCAGCATTTT. It specifies CASSIDRVEQPQHF.

V usage is TRBV30 and J usage is TRBJ1-6, with TRBD1 matching 9 bases. V gave up 0 bases and J gave up 7 bases; unmatched junction bases: 7. The CDR3 spans 16 residues. Germline V gene sequence: CDR1 GTSNPN, CDR2 SVGIG (reference sequence). Here the CDR3 DNA reads TGTGCCTGGAGTGTACTGGGACAGGGAGGGAATTCACCCCTCCACTTT. This gives the protein CAWSVLGQGGNSPLHF.

The sample holds many counts of this clone. This chain links TRBV6-5 with TRBJ1-6; D not resolved. Germline CDR1 MNHEY, CDR2 SVGAGI. The CDR3 spans 14 residues. The V end was cut by 0 bases, the J end by 7 bases, with 7 bases between. Here the CDR3 reads CASSYSEANSPLHF. CDR3 bases: TGTGCCAGCAGTTACTCGGAGGCCAATTCACCCCTCCACTTT.

The rearrangement joins TRBV7-2 to TRBJ2-7; TRBD1 agrees at 9 bases. Germline assignment: CDR1 SGHTA and CDR2 FQGNSA. There are 16 residues in the CDR3. V was pared by 5 bases and J by 2 bases, with 10 bases of the junction left unmatched. The CDR3 reads CASSPRGTGNTYEQYF. The CDR3 nucleotides read TGTGCCAGCAGCCCCCGGGGGACAGGGAACACCTACGAGCAGTACTTC.

The chain links TRBV18 to TRBJ2-5, with D tentatively TRBD2 (5 bases). CDR3 length: 14 amino acids. The germline V gene encodes CDR1 KGHSH and CDR2 LQKENI. The V gene lost 2 bases and the J gene lost 4 bases, with 11 bases spanning the gap. For the CDR3, the DNA is TGTGCCAGCTCACCAACCCGAGCGGTAGAGACCCAGTACTTC. Translation: CASSPTRAVETQYF.

The rearrangement links TRBV6-7 to TRBJ2-7, with D perhaps TRBD1 (5 bases). TRBV6-7 is placed among ORFs of uncertain function. Deletions cut 7 bases from V and 6 bases from J, with 13 bases between. The CDR3 has 12 residues. CDR3: CASIQGKGEQYF. In DNA, the CDR3 is TGTGCCAGCATCCAGGGAAAGGGCGAGCAGTACTTC.

The chain is built from TRBV7-9 and TRBJ2-1; a weak D match, TRBD1 (6 bases). This CDR3 is 15 amino acids long. Germline CDR1 SEHNR, CDR2 FQNEAQ (reference sequence). The V end lost 5 bases, the J end lost 5 bases, and 16 bases lay between the germline ends. The CDR3 here is CASSPGAPSNNEQFF. The DNA for the CDR3 is TGTGCCAGCAGCCCAGGGGCCCCGAGCAACAATGAGCAGTTCTTC.

The rearrangement joins TRBV6-2 or TRBV6-3 to TRBJ1-1, with D unresolved. The germline V and J ends were trimmed by 4 bases and 1 base, with 7 bases remaining between them. The CDR3 runs to 13 residues. The germline V gene encodes CDR1 MNHEY and CDR2 SVGEGT. In DNA form, the CDR3 reads TGTGCCAGCAGTTTTCAGAAGAACACTGAAGCTTTCTTT. This sequence encodes CASSFQKNTEAFF.

J is TRBJ1-1 and V is TRBV13; perhaps TRBD1 as D (5 bases). Germline V gene data show CDR1 as PRHDT and CDR2 as FYEKMQ (reference sequence). The CDR3 consists of 13 residues. V lost 5 bases and J 5 bases, leaving 12 bases between the germline ends. The CDR3 DNA sequence: TGTGCCAGCAGCCCTGTCCGGGGGACTGAAGCTTTCTTT. Residues: CASSPVRGTEAFF.

The V gene is TRBV3-1 (or the pseudogene TRBV3-2), the J gene TRBJ1-2; D not resolved. Between the trimmed V and J ends, which lost 1 base and 4 bases, there was a span of 7 bases. The CDR3 extends over 13 amino acids. Germline V lookup: CDR1 LGHDT, CDR2 YNNKEL (reference sequence). The CDR3 region is CASSQGQAYGYTF. The CDR3 coding sequence is TGTGCCAGCAGCCAAGGCCAAGCCTATGGCTACACCTTC.

The chain links TRBV5-6 to TRBJ2-3; D perhaps matches TRBD2 (6 bases). This CDR3 is 15 amino acids long. The V end was cut by 0 bases, the J end by 3 bases, with 11 bases between. Germline CDR1 SGHDT, CDR2 YYEEEE. The CDR3 loop is CASSLALASTDTQYF. CDR3 DNA: TGTGCCAGCAGCTTGGCACTAGCTTCTACAGATACGCAGTATTTT.

In this sample, this clone turned up a few times. J is TRBJ1-1 and V is TRBV6-5; D remains unclear. The V gene lost 6 bases and the J gene lost 2 bases, with 10 bases spanning the gap. CDR1 is MNHEY and CDR2 is SVGAGI in the germline V gene. CDR3 size: 13 residues. DNA of the CDR3: TGTGCCAGCAGCGAGGGTCCTAACACTGAAGCTTTCTTT. It specifies CASSEGPNTEAFF.